A selection of T cell receptor beta chains follows, all from one sample in a study of OX40 agonist ivuxolimab in advanced cancers. Assay used: immunoSEQ multiplex PCR; TCRdb lists only in-frame clones, some missing. The sample consists of just under 45,000 clones, 80% of them appearing once. Sequences were derived from CD4+ or CD8+ T cells sorted from blood, sampled in a trial of the OX40 agonist ivuxolimab. Receptors originate from an adult with an advanced solid tumor such as melanoma, head and neck, liver or kidney cancer. Both conserved end residues are part of each CDR3. A D gene is named only where the DNA matches it firmly. For some rows the clone size is stated as once, few or many, or as a class when expanded; others skip it.

d_gene,j_gene,v_gene,abundance,CDR3aa,CDR3nt
.,TRBJ2-3,TRBV5-4,once,CASSFPLDPIGTQYF,TGTGCCAGCAGCTTCCCCCTTGACCCCATCGGTACGCAGTATTTT
.,TRBJ2-7,TRBV6-6,once,CASNEQGAYEQYF,TGTGCCAGCAATGAACAGGGCGCCTACGAGCAGTACTTC
.,TRBJ2-4,TRBV30,.,CAWSVGDANIQYF,TGTGCCTGGAGTGTAGGGGACGCGAACATTCAGTACTTC
.,TRBJ1-4,TRBV5-1,few,CASSPNPRSTNEKLFF,TGCGCCAGCAGCCCAAATCCGAGGTCAACTAATGAAAAACTGTTTTTT
.,TRBJ1-3,TRBV5-1,.,CASSLTGTGNTIYF,TGCGCCAGCAGCTTGACAGGGACTGGAAACACCATATATTTT
.,TRBJ1-4,TRBV28,.,CASSLSPPNEKLFF,TGTGCCAGCAGTTTAAGCCCTCCTAATGAAAAACTGTTTTTT
.,TRBJ1-1,TRBV7-2,few,CASSLASGDTEAFF,TGTGCCAGCAGCTTAGCAAGTGGGGACACTGAAGCTTTCTTT
TRBD2,TRBJ2-5,TRBV9,medium-sized,CASSVAGGETQYF,TGTGCCAGCAGCGTAGCGGGAGGGGAGACCCAGTACTTC
.,TRBJ2-1,TRBV9,.,CASSATGVVYNEQFF,TGTGCCAGCAGCGCAACGGGGGTGGTCTACAATGAGCAGTTCTTC
TRBD2,TRBJ2-7,TRBV6-5,.,CASSDIAGAYEQYF,TGTGCCAGCAGCGATATAGCGGGAGCCTACGAGCAGTACTTC
.,TRBJ2-1,TRBV5-1,.,CASRDLASGTYNEQFF,TGCGCCAGCAGGGATCTAGCTTCGGGAACCTACAATGAGCAGTTCTTC
TRBD2,TRBJ2-5,TRBV5-1,.,CATAGTSGRGETQYF,TGCGCCACCGCAGGGACTAGCGGGAGAGGGGAGACCCAGTACTTC
TRBD2,TRBJ2-3,TRBV19,.,CASSPRGGYGTDTQYF,TGTGCCAGTAGTCCTCGGGGAGGGTATGGCACAGATACGCAGTATTTT
TRBD1,TRBJ2-1,TRBV7-3,few,CASSFDRGNEQFF,TGTGCCAGCAGCTTCGACAGGGGCAATGAGCAGTTCTTC
.,TRBJ2-7,TRBV7-8,.,CASSLSGSTREAEQYF,TGTGCCAGCAGCTTGAGCGGTTCGACTAGGGAGGCCGAGCAGTACTTC
TRBD2,TRBJ2-1,TRBV30,.,CAGNAGLVPIREEQFF,TGTGCCGGAAACGCGGGACTAGTCCCGATTAGAGAGGAGCAGTTCTTC
.,TRBJ1-1,TRBV5-4,once,CASSSTGQEAFF,TGTGCCAGCAGCTCGACCGGACAGGAAGCTTTCTTT
TRBD1,TRBJ1-5,TRBV6-5,.,CASSRDRHQPQHF,TGTGCCAGCAGCCGGGACAGACATCAGCCCCAGCATTTT
.,TRBJ1-1,TRBV30,.,CAWSVLSGGTEAFF,TGTGCCTGGAGTGTATTGTCGGGGGGCACTGAAGCTTTCTTT
.,TRBJ2-2,TRBV7-3,.,CASRTTAYTGELFF,TGTGCCAGCAGAACTACAGCCTACACCGGGGAGCTGTTTTTT
.,TRBJ2-7,TRBV7-2,.,CASSSRDSYEQYF,TGTGCCAGCAGCAGTAGGGATTCCTACGAGCAGTACTTC
.,TRBJ1-1,TRBV28,.,CASKGDRLNTEAFF,TGTGCCAGCAAGGGAGACAGGTTGAACACTGAAGCTTTCTTT
.,TRBJ1-3,TRBV19,.,CASTAGTVGNTIYF,TGTGCCAGTACCGCCGGGACGGTGGGAAACACCATATATTTT
.,TRBJ1-5,TRBV11-2,.,CASSLGQGSGGNQPQHF,TGTGCCAGCAGCTTAGGGCAGGGCTCGGGGGGTAATCAGCCCCAGCATTTT
.,TRBJ1-6,TRBV5-1,once,CASSSSYNSPLHF,TGCGCCAGCAGCTCATCCTATAATTCACCCCTCCACTTT
TRBD2,TRBJ2-3,TRBV7-2,.,CASSARLAGGPTDTQYF,TGTGCCAGCAGCGCCCGACTAGCGGGGGGGCCTACAGATACGCAGTATTTT
TRBD1,TRBJ1-1,TRBV30,.,CAWKGQANNEAFF,TGTGCCTGGAAGGGACAGGCGAACAATGAAGCTTTCTTT
.,TRBJ1-5,TRBV15,.,CATSRDQIFGPQHF,TGTGCCACCAGCAGAGATCAAATCTTTGGGCCCCAGCATTTT
.,TRBJ1-4,TRBV7-2,few,CASSWTGNEKLFF,TGTGCCAGCAGCTGGACCGGAAATGAAAAACTGTTTTTT
.,TRBJ2-5,TRBV18,.,CASSLQLQETQYF,TGTGCCAGCTCTTTACAGCTCCAAGAGACCCAGTACTTC
TRBD2,TRBJ2-1,TRBV14,.,CASSPPGLADYNEQFF,TGTGCCAGCAGCCCTCCTGGGCTAGCGGACTACAATGAGCAGTTCTTC